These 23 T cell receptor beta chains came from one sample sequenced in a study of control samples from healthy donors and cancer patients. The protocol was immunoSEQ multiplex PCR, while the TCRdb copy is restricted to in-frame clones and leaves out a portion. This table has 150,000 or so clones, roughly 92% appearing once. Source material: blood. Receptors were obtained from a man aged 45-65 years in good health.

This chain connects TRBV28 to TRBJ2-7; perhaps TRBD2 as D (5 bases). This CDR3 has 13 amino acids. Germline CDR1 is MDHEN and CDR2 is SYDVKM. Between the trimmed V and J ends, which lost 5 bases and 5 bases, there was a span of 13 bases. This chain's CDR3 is CASSKLAPHEQYF. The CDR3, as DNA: TGTGCCAGCAGTAAGCTAGCTCCCCACGAGCAGTACTTC.

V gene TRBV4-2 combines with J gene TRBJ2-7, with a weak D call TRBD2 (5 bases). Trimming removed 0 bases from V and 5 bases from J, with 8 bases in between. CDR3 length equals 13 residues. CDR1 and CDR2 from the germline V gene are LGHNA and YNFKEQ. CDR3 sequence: CASSQETNDEQYF. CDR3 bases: TGTGCCAGCAGCCAAGAGACTAACGACGAGCAGTACTTC.

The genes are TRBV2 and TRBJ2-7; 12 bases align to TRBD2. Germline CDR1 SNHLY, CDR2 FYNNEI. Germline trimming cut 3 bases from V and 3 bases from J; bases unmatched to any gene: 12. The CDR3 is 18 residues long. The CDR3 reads CASSDQRTSGIQYYEQYF. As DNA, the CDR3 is TGTGCCAGCAGTGATCAACGGACTAGCGGGATCCAATACTACGAGCAGTACTTC.

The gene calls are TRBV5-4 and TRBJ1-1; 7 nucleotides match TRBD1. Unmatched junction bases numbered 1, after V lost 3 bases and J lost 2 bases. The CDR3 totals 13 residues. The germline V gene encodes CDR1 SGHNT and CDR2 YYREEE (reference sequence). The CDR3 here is CASSWDRNTEAFF. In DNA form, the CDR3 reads TGTGCCAGCAGCTGGGACAGAAACACTGAAGCTTTCTTT.

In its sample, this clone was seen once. The CDR3 is CATSRDLGEEQYF. CDR3 coding DNA: TGTGCCACCAGCAGAGATTTGGGTGAGGAGCAGTACTTC. The chain links TRBV15 to TRBJ2-7; unclear D gene. There are 13 residues in the CDR3. Germline lookup yields CDR1 LNHNV and CDR2 YYDKDF (reference sequence). Trimming left V 0 bases short and J 7 bases short, with 10 bases between.

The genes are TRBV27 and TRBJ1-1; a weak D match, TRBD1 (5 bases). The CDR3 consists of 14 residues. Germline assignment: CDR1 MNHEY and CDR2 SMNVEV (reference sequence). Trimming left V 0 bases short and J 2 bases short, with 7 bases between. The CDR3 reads CASSLSTANTEAFF. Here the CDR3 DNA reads TGTGCCAGCAGTTTATCGACAGCTAACACTGAAGCTTTCTTT.

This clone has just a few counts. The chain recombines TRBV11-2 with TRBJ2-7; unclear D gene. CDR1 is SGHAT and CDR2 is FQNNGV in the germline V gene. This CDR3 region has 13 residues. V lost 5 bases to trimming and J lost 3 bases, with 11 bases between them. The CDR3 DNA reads TGTGCCAGCAGCCAAATGGTCAACTACGAGCAGTACTTC. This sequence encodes CASSQMVNYEQYF.

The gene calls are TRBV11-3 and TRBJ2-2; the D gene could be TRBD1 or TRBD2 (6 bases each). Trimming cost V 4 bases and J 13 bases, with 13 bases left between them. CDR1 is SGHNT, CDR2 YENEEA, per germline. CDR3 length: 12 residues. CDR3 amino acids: CASSSRGLGLFF. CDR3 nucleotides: TGTGCCAGCAGCTCCCGGGGGCTAGGGCTGTTTTTT.

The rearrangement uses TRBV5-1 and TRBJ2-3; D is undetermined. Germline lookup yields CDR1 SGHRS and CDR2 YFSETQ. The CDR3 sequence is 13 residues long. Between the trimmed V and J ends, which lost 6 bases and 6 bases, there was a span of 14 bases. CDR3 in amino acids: CASTILPFDTQYF. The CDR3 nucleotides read TGCGCCAGCACCATTCTTCCCTTCGATACGCAGTATTTT. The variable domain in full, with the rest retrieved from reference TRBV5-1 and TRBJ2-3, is KAGVTQTPRYLIKTRGQQVTLSCSPISGHRSVSWYQQTPGQGLQFLFEYFSETQRNKGNFPGRFSGRQFSNSRSEMNVSTLELGDSALYLCASTILPFDTQYFGPGTRLTVL.

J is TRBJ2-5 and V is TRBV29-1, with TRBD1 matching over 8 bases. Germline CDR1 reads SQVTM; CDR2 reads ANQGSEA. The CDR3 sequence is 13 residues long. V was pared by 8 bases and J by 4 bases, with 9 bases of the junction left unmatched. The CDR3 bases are TGCAGCTCCTCATTCGACAGGGGAGAGACCCAGTACTTC. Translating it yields CSSSFDRGETQYF.

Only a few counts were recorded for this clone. The CDR3 loop is CASSIGHSNQPQHF. CDR3 sequence (DNA): TGTGCCAGTAGTATCGGTCATAGCAATCAGCCCCAGCATTTT. The chain joins TRBV19 to TRBJ1-5; no definite D call. The CDR3 totals 14 residues. V gave up 3 bases and J gave up 0 bases, with 6 bases separating them. CDR1 is LNHDA and CDR2 is SQIVND in the germline V gene (reference sequence).

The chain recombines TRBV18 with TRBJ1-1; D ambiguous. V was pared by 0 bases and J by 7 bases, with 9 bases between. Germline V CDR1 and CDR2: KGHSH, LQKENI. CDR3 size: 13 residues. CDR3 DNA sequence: TGTGCCAGCTCACCACCAGTTTCGATTGAAGCTTTCTTT. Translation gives CASSPPVSIEAFF.

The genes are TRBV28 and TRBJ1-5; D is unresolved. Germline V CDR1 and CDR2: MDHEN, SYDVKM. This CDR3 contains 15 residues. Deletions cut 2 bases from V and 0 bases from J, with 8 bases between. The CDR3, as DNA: TGTGCCAGCAGTTTAAGTGTCTATAGCAATCAGCCCCAGCATTTT. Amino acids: CASSLSVYSNQPQHF. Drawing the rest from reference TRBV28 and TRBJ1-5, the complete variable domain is DVKVTQSSRYLVKRTGEKVFLECVQDMDHENMFWYRQDPGLGLRLIYFSYDVKMKEKGDIPEGYSVSREKKERFSLILESASTNQTSMYLCASSLSVYSNQPQHFGDGTRLSIL.

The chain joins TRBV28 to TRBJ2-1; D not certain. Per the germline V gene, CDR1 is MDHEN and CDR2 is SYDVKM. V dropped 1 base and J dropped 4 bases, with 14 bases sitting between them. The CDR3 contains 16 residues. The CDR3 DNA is TGTGCCAGCAGTTTATTCCTGGGAAAGCATTACAATGAGCAGTTCTTC. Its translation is CASSLFLGKHYNEQFF. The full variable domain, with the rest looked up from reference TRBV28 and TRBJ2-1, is DVKVTQSSRYLVKRTGEKVFLECVQDMDHENMFWYRQDPGLGLRLIYFSYDVKMKEKGDIPEGYSVSREKKERFSLILESASTNQTSMYLCASSLFLGKHYNEQFFGPGTRLTVL.

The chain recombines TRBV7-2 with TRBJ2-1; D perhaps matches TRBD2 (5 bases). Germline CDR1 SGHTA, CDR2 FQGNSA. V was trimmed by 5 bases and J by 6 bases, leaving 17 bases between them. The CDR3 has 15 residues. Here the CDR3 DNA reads TGTGCCAGCAGCATGAGGACTGGCCTAGGCAATGAGCAGTTCTTC. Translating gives CASSMRTGLGNEQFF.

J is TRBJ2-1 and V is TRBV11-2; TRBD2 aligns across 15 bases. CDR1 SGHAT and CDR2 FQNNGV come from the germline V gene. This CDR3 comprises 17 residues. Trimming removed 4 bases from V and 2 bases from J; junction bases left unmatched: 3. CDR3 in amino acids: CASSSGTSGGTYNEQFF. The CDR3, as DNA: TGTGCCAGCAGCTCCGGGACTAGCGGGGGGACCTACAATGAGCAGTTCTTC.

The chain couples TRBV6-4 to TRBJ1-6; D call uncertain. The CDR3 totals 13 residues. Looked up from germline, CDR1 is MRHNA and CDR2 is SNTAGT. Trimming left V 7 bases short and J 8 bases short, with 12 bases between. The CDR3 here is CASNKNGDSPLHF. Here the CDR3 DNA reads TGTGCCAGCAACAAGAACGGGGATTCACCCCTCCACTTT.

Here the CDR3 reads CASSRNPGSGNTEAFF. The CDR3 DNA sequence: TGTGCCAGCAGCCGGAATCCGGGTTCGGGGAACACTGAAGCTTTCTTT. The chain couples TRBV28 to TRBJ1-1, with no clear D. This CDR3 has 16 residues. Germline values: CDR1 MDHEN, CDR2 SYDVKM. V lost 6 bases, J lost 1 base, and 18 bases lay in between.

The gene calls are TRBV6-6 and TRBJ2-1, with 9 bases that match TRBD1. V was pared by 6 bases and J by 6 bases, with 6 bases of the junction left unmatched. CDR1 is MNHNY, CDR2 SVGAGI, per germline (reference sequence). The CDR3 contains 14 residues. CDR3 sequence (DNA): TGTGCCAGCAGGCCCGGACAGGGGCGCAATGAGCAGTTCTTC. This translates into CASRPGQGRNEQFF.

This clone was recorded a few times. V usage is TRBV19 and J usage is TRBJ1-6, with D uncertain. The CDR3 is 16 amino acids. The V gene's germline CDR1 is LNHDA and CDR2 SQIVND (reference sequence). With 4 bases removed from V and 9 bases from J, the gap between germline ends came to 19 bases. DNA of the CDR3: TGTGCCAGTAGTACCTCCCGACATGTCGGAGGTTCACCCCTCCACTTT. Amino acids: CASSTSRHVGGSPLHF.

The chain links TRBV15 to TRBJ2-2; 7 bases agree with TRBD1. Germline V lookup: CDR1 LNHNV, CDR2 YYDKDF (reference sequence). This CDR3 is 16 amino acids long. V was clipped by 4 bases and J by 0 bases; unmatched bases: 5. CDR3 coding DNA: TGTGCCACCAGCACTAGACAGGGCGCGAACACCGGGGAGCTGTTTTTT. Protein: CATSTRQGANTGELFF.

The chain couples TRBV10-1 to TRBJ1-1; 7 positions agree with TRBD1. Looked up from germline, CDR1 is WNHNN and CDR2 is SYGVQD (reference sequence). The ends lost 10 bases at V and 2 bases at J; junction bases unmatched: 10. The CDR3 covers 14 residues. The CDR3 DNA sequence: TGCGCCATTTCTACCCACAGGGGCAACACTGAAGCTTTCTTT. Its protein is CAISTHRGNTEAFF.

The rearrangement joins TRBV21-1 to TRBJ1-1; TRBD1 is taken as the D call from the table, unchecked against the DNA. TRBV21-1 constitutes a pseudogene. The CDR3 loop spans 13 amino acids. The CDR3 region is CASSGKKNTEAFF. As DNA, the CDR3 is TGTGCCAGCAGCGGCAAAAAGAACACTGAAGCTTTCTTT.